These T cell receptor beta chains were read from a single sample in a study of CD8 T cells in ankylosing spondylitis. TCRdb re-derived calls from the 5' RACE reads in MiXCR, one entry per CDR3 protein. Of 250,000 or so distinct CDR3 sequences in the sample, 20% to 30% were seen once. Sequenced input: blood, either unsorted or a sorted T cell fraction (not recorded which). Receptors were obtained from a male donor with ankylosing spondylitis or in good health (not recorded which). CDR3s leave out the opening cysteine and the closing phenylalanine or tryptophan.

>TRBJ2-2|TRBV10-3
AISEWAGELF
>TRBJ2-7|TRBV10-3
AISDWGYEQY
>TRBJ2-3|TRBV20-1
SASGDRGNTDTQY
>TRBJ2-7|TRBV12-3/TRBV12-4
ASSSPSSPYEQY
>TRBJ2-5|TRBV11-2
ASSLGVQQETQY
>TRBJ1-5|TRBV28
ASSPRHFSNQPQH
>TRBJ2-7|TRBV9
ASSVEDGSYEQY
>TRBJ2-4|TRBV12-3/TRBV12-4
ASSFQGGVAKNIQY
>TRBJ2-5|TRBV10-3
AIRGDFQETQY
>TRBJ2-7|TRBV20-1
SARRDRGPYEQY
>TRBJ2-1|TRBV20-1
SARAGVSYNEQF
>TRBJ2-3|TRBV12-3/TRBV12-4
ASSLKTLELTDTQY
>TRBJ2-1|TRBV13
ASSLGQGRANEQF
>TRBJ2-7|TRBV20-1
SASMDSYEQY
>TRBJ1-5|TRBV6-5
ASSYMGQGSGSRQPQH
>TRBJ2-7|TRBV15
ATSKRGYEQY
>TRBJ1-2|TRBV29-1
SVEAGDAGGYT
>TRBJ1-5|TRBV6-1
ASSPRELYPQH
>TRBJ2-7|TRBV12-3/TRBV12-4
ASSPRGQVGAYEQY
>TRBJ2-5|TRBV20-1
SARWNQDGTQY
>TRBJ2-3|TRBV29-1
SVGLIHTDTQY
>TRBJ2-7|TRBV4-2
ASSPGQALPLEEQY
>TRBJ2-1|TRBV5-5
ASSRDRGRYNEQF
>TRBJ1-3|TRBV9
ASSVHSGGNTIY
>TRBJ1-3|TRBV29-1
SVEVRGNTIY
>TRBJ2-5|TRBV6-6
ASRWGQETQY
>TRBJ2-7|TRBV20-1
GGIGGGSYEQY
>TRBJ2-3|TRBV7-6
ASSPRQVRGATQY
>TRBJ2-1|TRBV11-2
ASSFSSIRSNEQF
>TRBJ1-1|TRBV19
ASSIGERNTEAF
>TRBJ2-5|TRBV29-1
SVETPTATRETQY
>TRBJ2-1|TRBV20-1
SANPRESGGWNEQF
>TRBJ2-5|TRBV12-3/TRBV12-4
ASSLDDSGGGRD
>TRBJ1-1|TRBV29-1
SAVRGDSSNTEAF
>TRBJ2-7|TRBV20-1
SASGGQGGTYEQY
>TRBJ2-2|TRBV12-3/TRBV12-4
ASSSPGLALDTGELF
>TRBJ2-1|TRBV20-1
SAIERGSGAYNEQF
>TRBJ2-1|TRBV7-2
ASSASGGVFGEQF
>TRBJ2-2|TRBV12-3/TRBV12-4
ASSFPPGRGELF
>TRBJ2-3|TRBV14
ASSPGLASFTDTQY
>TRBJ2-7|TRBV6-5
ASSYSSKGTGAYEQY
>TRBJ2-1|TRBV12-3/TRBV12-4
ASSFWRGYNEQF
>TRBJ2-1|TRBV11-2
ASKILAGSYNEQF
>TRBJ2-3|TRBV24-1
ATSDPRQGTDTQY
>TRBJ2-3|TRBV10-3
AISDDGSSTDTQY
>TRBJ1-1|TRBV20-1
GKAGHLNTEAF
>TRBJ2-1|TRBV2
ASSGAPRTSGEQF
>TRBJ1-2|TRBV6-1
ASSEQAVSHGYT
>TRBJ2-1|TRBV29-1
SVRDRRYNEQF
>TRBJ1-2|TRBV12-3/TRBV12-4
ASSPVGARGGYT
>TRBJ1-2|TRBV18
ASSPPVTGDSGYT
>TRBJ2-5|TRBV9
ASSVGGLAGDQETQY
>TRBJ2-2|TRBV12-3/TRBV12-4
ASSLRHLNTGELF
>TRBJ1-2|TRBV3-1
ASTRRGPQQANYGYT
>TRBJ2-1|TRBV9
ASSVETARTYNEQF
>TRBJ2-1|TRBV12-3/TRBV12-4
ASSLGGLAGGEQF
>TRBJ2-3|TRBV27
ASSTTPGITDTQY
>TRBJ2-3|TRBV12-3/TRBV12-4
ASRLAGAGSDTQY
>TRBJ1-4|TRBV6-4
ASYYPRNEKLF
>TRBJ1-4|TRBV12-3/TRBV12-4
ASTEDRVPNEKLF